The entry below describes one T cell receptor beta chain. The source of the sample is a study of T cells in Graves' hyperthyroidism and ophthalmopathy. The V gene lost 4 bases and the J gene lost 7 bases, with 15 bases spanning the gap. The CDR3 is made up of 14 amino acids. The germline V gene has CDR1 MDHEN and CDR2 SYDVKM. The hyperthyroidism patients had all been newly diagnosed, and their disease duration was under 2 months. Their ages ranged from 18 to 65 years. About 10 ml of fresh peripheral blood supplied the PBMCs. Amplified TCR beta CDR3 regions came from RNA transcripts. TCR CDR3 regions were first amplified by RT-PCR with HTBI primers. TCRdb itself ran the multiplex PCR reads through MiXCR, one entry per CDR3 protein. This table has 110,000 to 150,000 distinct CDR3 sequences, approximately 24% appearing once.

V is TRBV28 and J is TRBJ2-3; D possibly corresponds to TRBD2 (6 bases). Sequencing was done on a sample of blood. This TCR was sampled from a woman between 50 and 59 years old with Graves' hyperthyroidism that later progressed to Graves' ophthalmopathy. Here the CDR3 reads CASSSRDFYNTQYF. The CDR3 nucleotides read TGTGCCAGCAGTTCCCGGGACTTCTACAATACGCAGTATTTT. Drawing the rest from reference TRBV28 and TRBJ2-3, the complete variable domain is DVKVTQSSRYLVKRTGEKVFLECVQDMDHENMFWYRQDPGLGLRLIYFSYDVKMKEKGDIPEGYSVSREKKERFSLILESASTNQTSMYLCASSSRDFYNTQYFGPGTRLTVL.